The entry that follows covers one T cell receptor (beta chain) sequence. These data are taken from a study of cytomegalovirus exposure and HLA in healthy donors. In the study overall: Early on, a data release was issued that held some 91 million unique TCRs from HLA-typed donors.

CDR1 and CDR2 (germline): SNHLY, FYNNEI. The CDR3 totals 14 residues. V was clipped by 4 bases and J by 5 bases; unmatched bases: 8. With 60 Vbeta and 13 Jbeta primers, the PCR was carried out. Libraries were prepared by immunoSEQ multiplex PCR; TCRdb keeps only in-frame clonotypes and omits some of them. This table holds over 80,000 clones, roughly 74% found once. Sequenced sample: PBMCs. This chain links TRBV2 with TRBJ2-7, with TRBD1 matching 7 bases. The TCR originated in a young woman in good health and CMV-seropositive. The CDR3, as DNA: TGTGCCAGCAGTGGGCACAGGGGCGTAAACGAGCAGTACTTC. Translation gives CASSGHRGVNEQYF.